This TCR beta chain appears in the sequencing data of a study of cytomegalovirus exposure and HLA in healthy donors. Between the trimmed V and J ends, which lost 4 bases and 6 bases, there was a span of 19 bases. The CDR3 is made up of 16 amino acids. CDR1 is PRHDT and CDR2 is FYEKMQ in the germline V gene (reference sequence). PCR involved 60 Vbeta and 13 Jbeta primers. TCRdb's copy holds only in-frame clones and misses some; the assay was immunoSEQ multiplex PCR. The sample shows about 160,000 clones, around 83% of them seen only once. The sequence came from a man over 45 in good health and CMV-seropositive. Material for sequencing was PBMCs. This chain links TRBV13 with TRBJ1-5; a weak D match, TRBD1 (6 bases). Here the CDR3 DNA reads TGTGCCAGCAGCTCGCGGGCAACAGGGCCGGCTCAGCCCCAGCATTTT. This codes for CASSSRATGPAQPQHF.